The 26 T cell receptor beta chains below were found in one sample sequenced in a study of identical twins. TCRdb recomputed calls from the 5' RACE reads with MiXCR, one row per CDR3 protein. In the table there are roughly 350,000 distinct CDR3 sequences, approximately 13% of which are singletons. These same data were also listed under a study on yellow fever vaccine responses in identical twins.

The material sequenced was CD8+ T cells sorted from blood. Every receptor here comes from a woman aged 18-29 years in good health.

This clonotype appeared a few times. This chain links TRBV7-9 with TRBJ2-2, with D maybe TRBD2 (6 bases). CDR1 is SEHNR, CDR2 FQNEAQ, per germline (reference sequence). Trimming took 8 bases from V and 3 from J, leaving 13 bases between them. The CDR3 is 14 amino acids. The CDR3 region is CASPGTAYTGELFF. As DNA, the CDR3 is TGTGCCAGCCCGGGGACTGCATACACCGGGGAGCTGTTTTTT.

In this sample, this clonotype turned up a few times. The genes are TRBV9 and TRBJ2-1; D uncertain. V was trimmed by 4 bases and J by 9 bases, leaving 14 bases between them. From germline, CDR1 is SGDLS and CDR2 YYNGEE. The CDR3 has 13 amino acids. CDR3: CASSSPSVGEQFF. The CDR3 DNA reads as TGTGCCAGCAGCTCCCCGTCGGTGGGTGAGCAGTTCTTC.

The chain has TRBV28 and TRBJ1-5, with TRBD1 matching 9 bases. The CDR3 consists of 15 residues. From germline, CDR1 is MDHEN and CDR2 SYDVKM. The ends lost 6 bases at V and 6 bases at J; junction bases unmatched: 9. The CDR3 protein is CASSGGQGRSQPQHF. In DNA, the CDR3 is TGTGCCAGCAGCGGCGGACAGGGGCGTAGTCAGCCCCAGCATTTT.

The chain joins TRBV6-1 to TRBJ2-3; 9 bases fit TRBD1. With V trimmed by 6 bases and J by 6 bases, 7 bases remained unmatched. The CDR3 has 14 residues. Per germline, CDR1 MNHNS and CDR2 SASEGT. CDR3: CASRLQGAADTQYF. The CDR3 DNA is TGTGCCAGCAGACTACAGGGGGCTGCCGATACGCAGTATTTT.

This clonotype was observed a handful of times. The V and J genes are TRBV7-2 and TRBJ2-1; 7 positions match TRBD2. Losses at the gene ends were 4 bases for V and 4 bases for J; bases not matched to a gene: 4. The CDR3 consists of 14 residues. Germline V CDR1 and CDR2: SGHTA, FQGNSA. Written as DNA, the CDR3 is TGTGCCAGCAGCTATAGCGGGCATTACAATGAGCAGTTCTTC. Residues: CASSYSGHYNEQFF.

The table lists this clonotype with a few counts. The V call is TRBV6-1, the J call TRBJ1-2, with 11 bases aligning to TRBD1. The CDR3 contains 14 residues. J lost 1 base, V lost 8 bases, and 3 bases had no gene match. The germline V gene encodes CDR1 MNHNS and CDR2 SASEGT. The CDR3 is CASGTGGFNYGYTF. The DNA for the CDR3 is TGTGCCAGCGGGACAGGGGGATTTAACTATGGCTACACCTTC.

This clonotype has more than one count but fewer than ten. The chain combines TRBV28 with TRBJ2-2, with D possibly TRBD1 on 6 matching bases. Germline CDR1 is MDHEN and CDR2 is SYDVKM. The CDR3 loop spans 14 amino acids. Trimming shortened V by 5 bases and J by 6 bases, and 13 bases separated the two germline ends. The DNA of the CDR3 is TGTGCCAGCAGTGACATACCAGGGGCCGGGGAGCTGTTTTTT. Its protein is CASSDIPGAGELFF.

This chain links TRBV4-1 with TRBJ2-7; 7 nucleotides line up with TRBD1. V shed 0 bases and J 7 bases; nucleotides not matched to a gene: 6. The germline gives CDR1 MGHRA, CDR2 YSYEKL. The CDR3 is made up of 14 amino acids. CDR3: CASSQDIGQVEQYV. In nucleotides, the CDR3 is TGCGCCAGCAGCCAAGATATCGGACAGGTTGAGCAGTACGTC.

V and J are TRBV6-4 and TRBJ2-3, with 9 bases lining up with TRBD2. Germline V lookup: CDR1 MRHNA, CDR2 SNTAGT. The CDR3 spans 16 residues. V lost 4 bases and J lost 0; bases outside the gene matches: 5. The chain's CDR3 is CASSGLSGGSTDTQYF. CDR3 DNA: TGTGCCAGCAGTGGCCTTAGCGGGGGAAGCACAGATACGCAGTATTTT.

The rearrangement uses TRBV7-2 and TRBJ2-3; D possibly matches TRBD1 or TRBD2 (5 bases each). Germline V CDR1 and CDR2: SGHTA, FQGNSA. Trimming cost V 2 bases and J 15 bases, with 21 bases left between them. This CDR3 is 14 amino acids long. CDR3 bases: TGTGCCAGCAGCTTAATCCGTGTTGGGGACGCTGAATATTTT. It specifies CASSLIRVGDAEYF.

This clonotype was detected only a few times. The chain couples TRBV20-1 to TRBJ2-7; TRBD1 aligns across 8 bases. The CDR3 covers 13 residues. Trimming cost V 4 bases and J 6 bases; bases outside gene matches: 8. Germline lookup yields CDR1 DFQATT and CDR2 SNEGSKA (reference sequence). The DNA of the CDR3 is TGCAGTGCTATGACAGGGGTATGGTTCGAGCAGTACGTC. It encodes CSAMTGVWFEQYV.

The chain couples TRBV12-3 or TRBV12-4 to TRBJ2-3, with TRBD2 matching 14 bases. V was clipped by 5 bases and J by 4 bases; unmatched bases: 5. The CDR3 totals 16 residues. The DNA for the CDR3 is TGTGCCAGCAGTCCGCGACTAGCGGGGGGGGCAGATACGCAGTATTTT. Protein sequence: CASSPRLAGGADTQYF.

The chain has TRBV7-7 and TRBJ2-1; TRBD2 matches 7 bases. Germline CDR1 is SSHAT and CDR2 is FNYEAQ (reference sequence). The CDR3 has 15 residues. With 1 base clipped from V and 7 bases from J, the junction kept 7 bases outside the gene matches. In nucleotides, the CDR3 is TGTGCCAGCAGCTTAGGAGCGGGGATCAGAAATGAGCAGTTCTTC. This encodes CASSLGAGIRNEQFF.

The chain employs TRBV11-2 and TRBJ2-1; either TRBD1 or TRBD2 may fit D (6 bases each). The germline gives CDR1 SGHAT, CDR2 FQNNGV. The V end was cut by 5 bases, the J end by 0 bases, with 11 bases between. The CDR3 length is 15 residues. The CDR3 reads CASSRGRGSYNEQFF. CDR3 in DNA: TGTGCCAGCAGCCGGGGGCGGGGCTCCTACAATGAGCAGTTCTTC.

The CDR3 loop reads CASSLVAGQGNIQYF. CDR3 DNA: TGTGCCAGCAGTTTAGTCGCCGGGCAGGGAAACATTCAGTACTTC. V usage is TRBV28 and J usage is TRBJ2-4, with D possibly matching TRBD1 (5 bases). This CDR3 has 15 residues. Germline V lookup: CDR1 MDHEN, CDR2 SYDVKM. V was cut by 2 bases and J by 6 bases, with 14 bases left in between.

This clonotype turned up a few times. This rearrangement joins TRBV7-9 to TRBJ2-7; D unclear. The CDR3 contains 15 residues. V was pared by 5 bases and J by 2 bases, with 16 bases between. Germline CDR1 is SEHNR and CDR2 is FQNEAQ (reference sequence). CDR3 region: CASSPGVGPTYEQYF. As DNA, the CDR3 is TGTGCCAGCAGCCCCGGAGTAGGCCCGACCTACGAGCAGTACTTC.

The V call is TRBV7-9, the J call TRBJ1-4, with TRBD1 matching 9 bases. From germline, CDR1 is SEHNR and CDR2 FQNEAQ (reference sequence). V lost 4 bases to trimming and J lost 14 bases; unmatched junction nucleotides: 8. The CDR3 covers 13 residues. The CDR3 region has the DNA TGTGCCAGCAGCTCTGGGCGGGACAGGGACCTGTTTTTT. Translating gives CASSSGRDRDLFF.

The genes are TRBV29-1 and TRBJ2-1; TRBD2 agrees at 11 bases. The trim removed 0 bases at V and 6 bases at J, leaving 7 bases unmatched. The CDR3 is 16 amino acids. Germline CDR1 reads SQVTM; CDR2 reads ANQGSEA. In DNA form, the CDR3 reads TGCAGCGTTGAAGATTTGGGACTAGCGGAACCCAATGAGCAGTTCTTC. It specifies CSVEDLGLAEPNEQFF.

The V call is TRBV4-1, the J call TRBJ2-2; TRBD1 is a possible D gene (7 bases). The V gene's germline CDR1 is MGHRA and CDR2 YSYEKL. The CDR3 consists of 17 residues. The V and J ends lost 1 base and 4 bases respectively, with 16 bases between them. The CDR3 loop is CASSQGQGGGSTGELFF. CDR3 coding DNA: TGCGCCAGCAGCCAAGGGCAGGGGGGAGGTAGCACCGGGGAGCTGTTTTTT.

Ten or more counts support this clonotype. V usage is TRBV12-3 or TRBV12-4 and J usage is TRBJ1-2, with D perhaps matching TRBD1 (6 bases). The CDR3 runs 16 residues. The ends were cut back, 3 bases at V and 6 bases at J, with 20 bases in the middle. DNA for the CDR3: TGTGCCAGCAGTTTCTCCTTGACAGGTGGAGGGCATGGCTACACCTTC. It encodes CASSFSLTGGGHGYTF.

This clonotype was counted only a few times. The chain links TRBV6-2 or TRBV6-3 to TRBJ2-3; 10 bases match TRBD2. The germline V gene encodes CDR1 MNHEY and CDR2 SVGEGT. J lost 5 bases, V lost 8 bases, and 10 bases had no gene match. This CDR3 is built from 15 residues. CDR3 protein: CASRGSGGAEDTQYF. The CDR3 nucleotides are TGTGCCAGCCGGGGGAGCGGGGGGGCTGAAGATACGCAGTATTTT.

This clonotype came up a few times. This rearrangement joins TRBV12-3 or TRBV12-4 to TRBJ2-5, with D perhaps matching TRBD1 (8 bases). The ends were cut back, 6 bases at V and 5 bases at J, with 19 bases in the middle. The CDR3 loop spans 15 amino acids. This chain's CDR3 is CASSRGQGGRETQYF. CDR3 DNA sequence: TGTGCCAGCAGCCGCGGACAGGGAGGGCGGGAGACCCAGTACTTC.

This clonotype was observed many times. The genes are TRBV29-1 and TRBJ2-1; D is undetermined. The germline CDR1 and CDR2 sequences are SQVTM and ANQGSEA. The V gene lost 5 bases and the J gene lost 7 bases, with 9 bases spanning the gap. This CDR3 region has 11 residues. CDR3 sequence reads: CSVRWGNEQFF. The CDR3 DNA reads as TGCAGCGTTCGTTGGGGTAATGAGCAGTTCTTC.

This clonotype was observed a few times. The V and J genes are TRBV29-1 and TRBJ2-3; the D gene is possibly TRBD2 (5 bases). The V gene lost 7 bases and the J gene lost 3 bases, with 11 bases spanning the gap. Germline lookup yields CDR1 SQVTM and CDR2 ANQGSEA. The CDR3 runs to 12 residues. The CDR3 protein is CSGRFGTDTQYF. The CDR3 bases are TGCAGCGGGAGGTTCGGGACAGATACGCAGTATTTT.

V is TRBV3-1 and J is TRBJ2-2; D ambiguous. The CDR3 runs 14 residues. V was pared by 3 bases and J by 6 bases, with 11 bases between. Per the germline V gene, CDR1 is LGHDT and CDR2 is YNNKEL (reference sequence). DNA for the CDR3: TGTGCCAGCAGCCAGGACGGCCGTCCCGGGGAGCTGTTTTTT. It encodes CASSQDGRPGELFF.

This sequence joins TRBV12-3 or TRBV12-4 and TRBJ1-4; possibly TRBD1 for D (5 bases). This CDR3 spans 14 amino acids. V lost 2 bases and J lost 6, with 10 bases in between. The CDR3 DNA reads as TGTGCCAGCAGTTTATCGGGGGTTTATGAAAAACTGTTTTTT. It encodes CASSLSGVYEKLFF.